This record looks at one T cell receptor (beta chain) sequence and its context. After removal of 5 bases from V and 11 bases from J, the junction contained 10 bases not matched to a gene. This CDR3 contains 13 residues. Per germline, CDR1 MNHEY and CDR2 SVGEGT. Authors' methods: Amplification of reference gene primers provided the estimated nucleated cell counts. The repertoire was sequenced with immunoSEQ multiplex PCR; TCRdb's copy has only in-frame clones and lacks some. That table supplies the V and J calls and clone size; D and trimming were determined from the DNA. The sample includes over 90,000 clones, more than 70% of them seen just once. The entry originates in a study of blood T cell repertoires in COVID-19. Study details: Some COVID-19 samples were acute and others convalescent; all came from the United States, Italy and Spain. Nucleic acid was either cDNA or gDNA, and it came from T cells, B-cell-depleted T cells, or PBMCs.

Sequencing input: peripheral blood. The TCR originated in a woman of 80 years or more in a cohort sampled during active COVID-19. The rearrangement joins TRBV6-2 or TRBV6-3 to TRBJ1-1, with 8 bases lining up with TRBD1. In DNA form, the CDR3 reads TGTGCCAGCAGTCTGATCGGGACAGGCGACGCTTTCTTT. The encoded protein is CASSLIGTGDAFF.